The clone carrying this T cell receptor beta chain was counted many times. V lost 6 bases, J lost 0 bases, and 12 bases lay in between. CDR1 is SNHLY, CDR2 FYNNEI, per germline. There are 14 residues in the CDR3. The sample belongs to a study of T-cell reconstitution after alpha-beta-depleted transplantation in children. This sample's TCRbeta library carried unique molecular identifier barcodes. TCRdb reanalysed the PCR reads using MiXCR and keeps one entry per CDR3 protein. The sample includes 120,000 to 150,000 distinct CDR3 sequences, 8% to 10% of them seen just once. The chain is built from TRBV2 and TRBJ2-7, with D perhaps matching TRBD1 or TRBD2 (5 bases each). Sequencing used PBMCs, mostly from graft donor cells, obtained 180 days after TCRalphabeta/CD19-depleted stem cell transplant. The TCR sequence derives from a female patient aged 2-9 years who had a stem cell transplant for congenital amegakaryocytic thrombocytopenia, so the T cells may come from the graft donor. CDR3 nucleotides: TGTGCCAGCAGGGGGACGGTAAGCTCCTACGAGCAGTACTTC. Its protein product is CASRGTVSSYEQYF. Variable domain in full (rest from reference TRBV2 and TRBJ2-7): EPEVTQTPSHQVTQMGQEVILRCVPISNHLYFYWYRQILGQKVEFLVSFYNNEISEKSEIFDDQFSVERPDGSNFTLKIRSTKLEDSAMYFCASRGTVSSYEQYFGPGTRLTVT.